This T cell receptor beta chain derives from a study of technical replicates of blood from several donors. Sequenced by immunoSEQ multiplex PCR; TCRdb stores in-frame clones only, minus some. The sample records roughly 100,000 clones, about 96% being singletons. V shed 0 bases, J shed 4 bases, and the junction held 7 bases outside the gene matches. The CDR3 has 17 residues. The germline V gene has CDR1 SGHDT and CDR2 YYEEEE. Sample: T cells isolated from PBMCs. The source is a human donor in good health. This chain uses TRBV5-6 with TRBJ2-3; 11 bases align to TRBD2. The CDR3 is CASSLGPGLAVSDTQYF. Here the CDR3 DNA reads TGTGCCAGCAGCTTGGGACCGGGACTAGCGGTTTCAGATACGCAGTATTTT.